This T cell receptor (beta chain) appears in the sequencing data of a study of radiotherapy plus CTLA-4 blockade in lung cancer. In the study overall: Among patients, 15% to 20% showed objective responses, and over 30% had disease control. General study findings and limits: Blood-borne expansion of tumor-derived TCR clones followed radiotherapy plus ipilimumab. Among reported predictors of response, early blood T cell clone dynamics with interferon-beta performed best.

This clone was counted only a few times. What it binds is not known. The protocol was immunoSEQ multiplex PCR, while the TCRdb copy is restricted to in-frame clones and leaves out a portion. The repertoire consists of 85,000 to 90,000 clones, with 55% to 75% occurring once and the leading ten covering about 14%. Chemo-refractory metastatic non-small-cell lung cancer patients underwent focal radiation alongside CTLA-4 blockade with ipilimumab. V was pared by 4 bases and J by 4 bases, with 18 bases between. This CDR3 contains 16 residues. Germline loops: CDR1 SGHDT, CDR2 YYEEEE. The TCR comes from a human donor with non-small cell lung cancer that progressed on radiotherapy plus ipilimumab. V usage is TRBV5-6 and J usage is TRBJ2-1; the D gene is possibly TRBD1 (8 bases). The sample consisted of peripheral blood, taken from a patient treated with radiotherapy plus ipilimumab. CDR3 sequence (DNA): TGTGCCAGCAGCCTGGGAGGGGGGACAGGTTACAATGAGCAGTTCTTC. Its translation: CASSLGGGTGYNEQFF.